This T cell receptor (beta chain) was recovered during a study of T cells after yellow fever vaccination. In the study overall: SMART-Seq v4 Ultra Low Input prepared the low-cell-number fractions.

Regarding the study as a whole: A large majority of primary-vaccination clones showed up again after the booster (just under 97% CD4, around 85% CD8). The secondary T-cell response peaked on day 5, not day 15, but was weaker.

In making TCR cDNA, 5'RACE template switching added a universal primer site and UMIs to it. TCRdb reprocessed the 5' RACE reads with MiXCR, giving one entry per CDR3 protein. The data show 110,000 or so distinct CDR3 sequences, with roughly 6.8% seen just once and roughly 2.5% held by the top ten. Germline lookup yields CDR1 LGHDT and CDR2 YNNKEL (reference sequence). CDR3 size: 15 residues. V lost 2 bases and J 5 bases, leaving 13 bases between the germline ends. This clonotype was detected ten times or more. No antigen is known for it. The clonotype comes from a man between 18 and 29 years old who received the YFV17D yellow fever vaccine. This chain uses TRBV3-1 with TRBJ1-5; perhaps TRBD1 as D (5 bases). Sequenced here: CD4+ T cells sorted from PBMCs, sampled approximately 40 days after the first yellow fever vaccination. This chain's CDR3 is CASSQNRGGDQPQHF. CDR3 DNA: TGTGCCAGCAGCCAAAACCGGGGAGGGGATCAGCCCCAGCATTTT.